This TCR beta chain was retrieved from a study of blood T cell repertoires in COVID-19. On the study more broadly: Acute-phase and convalescent COVID-19 samples originated in the United States, Italy and Spain.

TCRdb's copy holds only in-frame clones and misses some; the assay was immunoSEQ multiplex PCR. The sample gives around 60,000 clones, about 87% of which show up once; just under 8.5% is in the top ten. The CDR3 is made up of 13 amino acids. V lost 2 bases, J lost 3 bases, and 4 bases lay in between. CDR1 and CDR2 (germline): SGHAT, FQNNGV. The chain couples TRBV11-2 to TRBJ2-2; D not certain. Material: peripheral blood. This TCR was sampled from a human donor with active COVID-19. The donor label of this sample is uncertain. CDR3 residues: CASSLPYTGELFF. The DNA of the CDR3 is TGTGCCAGCAGCTTACCCTACACCGGGGAGCTGTTTTTT.